This T cell receptor (beta chain) stems from a study of T cells expressing NK-cell markers. Study-wide background: The authors derived TCR beta repertoires from sorted CD3+CD56+NKG2C+, CD3+CD56+NKG2C- and CD3+CD56-NKG2C+ T cells. The study's findings and limits: A few donors' CD3+CD56-NKG2C+ cells were dominated by the same clonotypes. Dominant NKG2C+ clonotypes made up roughly 1.0-7.0% of CD8+ T cells in a handful of donors.

TCRdb reprocessed the 5' RACE reads and keeps a single row for each CDR3 protein, giving no DNA. The sample features over 250,000 distinct CDR3 sequences, with roughly 4.2% in its top ten. With respect to this clonotype: Its antigen is unknown.

CDR1 is WNHNN, CDR2 SYGVQD, per germline (reference sequence). There are 16 residues in the CDR3. This clonotype originated in a woman aged 18-70 years in good health. V usage is TRBV10-1 and J usage is TRBJ2-1; TCRdb outputs TRBD2, but without DNA this stays unchecked. Material for sequencing was blood T cells: a sorted CD56 or NKG2C T cell subset, CD4+ or CD8+ T cells, or bulk PBMC T cells (not recorded which). CDR3 protein: CASSGPSSGAYNEQFF.